Each of the 4 T cell receptor beta chains below was sequenced from the same sample in a study of Tregs in tolerant kidney transplant recipients. Profiled with immunoSEQ multiplex PCR; TCRdb holds only in-frame clones, not every one. Counted here are some 240,000 clones, about 86% occurring once; the ten biggest clones make up 0.64%. The sequencing sample was made of CD4+ T cells from blood. These TCRs come from a human donor in good health.

The genes are TRBV6-1 and TRBJ2-7, with D possibly called TRBD1 or TRBD2 (5 bases each). V was trimmed by 1 base and J by 7 bases, leaving 11 bases between them. The CDR3 consists of 13 residues. Germline CDR1 is MNHNS and CDR2 is SASEGT. DNA of the CDR3: TGTGCCAGCAGTGAAGGTGGGGGACGGGAGCAGTACTTC. Protein sequence: CASSEGGGREQYF.

There are a few counts of this clone. The J gene is TRBJ2-2, the V gene TRBV6-1; the D gene is possibly TRBD1 (6 bases). The CDR3 contains 15 residues. Between the trimmed V and J ends, which lost 2 bases and 1 base, there was a span of 8 bases. Germline V gene sequence: CDR1 MNHNS, CDR2 SASEGT. The CDR3 nucleotides are TGTGCCAGCAGTGAAAGGGGGTTGAACACCGGGGAGCTGTTTTTT. Its translation is CASSERGLNTGELFF.

This clone came up a few times. The chain couples TRBV7-9 to TRBJ2-7; D remains ambiguous. CDR3 length: 12 amino acids. Germline-derived CDR1 and CDR2 are SEHNR and FQNEAQ (reference sequence). V lost 2 bases and J lost 6, with 8 bases in between. CDR3 in amino acids: CASSLSRIEQYF. Here the CDR3 DNA reads TGTGCCAGCAGCTTATCACGGATCGAGCAGTACTTC.

This clone was seen a single time. This sequence joins TRBV25-1 and TRBJ2-5, with D maybe TRBD2 (7 bases). Looked up from germline, CDR1 is MGHDK and CDR2 is SYGVNS. This CDR3 has 13 amino acids. The germline V and J ends were trimmed by 6 bases and 5 bases, with 13 bases remaining between them. The CDR3 protein is CASRERGGETQYF. Here the CDR3 DNA reads TGTGCCAGCAGAGAGAGGGGGGGGGAGACCCAGTACTTC.